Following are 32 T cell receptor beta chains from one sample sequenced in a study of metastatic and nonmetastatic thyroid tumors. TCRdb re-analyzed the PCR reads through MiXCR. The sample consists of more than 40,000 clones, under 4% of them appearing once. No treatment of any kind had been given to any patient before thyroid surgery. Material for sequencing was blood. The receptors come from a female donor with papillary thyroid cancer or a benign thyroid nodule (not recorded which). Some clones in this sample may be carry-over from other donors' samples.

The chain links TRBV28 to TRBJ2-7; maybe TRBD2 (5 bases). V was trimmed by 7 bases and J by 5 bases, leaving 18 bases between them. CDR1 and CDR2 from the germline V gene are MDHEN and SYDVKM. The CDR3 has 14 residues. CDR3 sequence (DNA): TGTGCCAGCACCTCTCTAGCTGGGGTAGACGAGCAGTACTTC. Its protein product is CASTSLAGVDEQYF.

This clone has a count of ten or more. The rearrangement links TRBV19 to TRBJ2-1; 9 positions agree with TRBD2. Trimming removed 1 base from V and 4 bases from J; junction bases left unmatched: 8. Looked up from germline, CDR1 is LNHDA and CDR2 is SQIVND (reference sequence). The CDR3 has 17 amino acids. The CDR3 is CASSIAPLLAGYNEQFF. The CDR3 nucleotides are TGTGCCAGTAGTATAGCCCCCCTCCTAGCGGGATACAATGAGCAGTTCTTC.

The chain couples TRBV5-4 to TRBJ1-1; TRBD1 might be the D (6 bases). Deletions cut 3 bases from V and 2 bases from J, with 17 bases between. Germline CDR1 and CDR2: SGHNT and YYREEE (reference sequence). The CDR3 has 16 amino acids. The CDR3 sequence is CASSSGGRGSNTEAFF. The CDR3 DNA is TGTGCCAGCAGCTCTGGGGGCAGGGGATCTAACACTGAAGCTTTCTTT.

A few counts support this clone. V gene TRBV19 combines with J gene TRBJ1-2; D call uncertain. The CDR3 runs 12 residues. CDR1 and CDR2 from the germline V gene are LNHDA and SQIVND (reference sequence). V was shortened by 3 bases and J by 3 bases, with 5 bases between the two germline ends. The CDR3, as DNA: TGTGCCAGTAGTATGGTAGACTATGGCTACACCTTC. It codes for CASSMVDYGYTF.

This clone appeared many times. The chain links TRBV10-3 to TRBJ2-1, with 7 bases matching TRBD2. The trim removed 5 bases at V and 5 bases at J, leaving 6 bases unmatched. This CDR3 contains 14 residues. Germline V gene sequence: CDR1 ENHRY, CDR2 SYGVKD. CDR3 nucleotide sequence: TGTGCCATCAGTCTTAGCGGGTTGGACAATGAGCAGTTCTTC. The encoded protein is CAISLSGLDNEQFF.

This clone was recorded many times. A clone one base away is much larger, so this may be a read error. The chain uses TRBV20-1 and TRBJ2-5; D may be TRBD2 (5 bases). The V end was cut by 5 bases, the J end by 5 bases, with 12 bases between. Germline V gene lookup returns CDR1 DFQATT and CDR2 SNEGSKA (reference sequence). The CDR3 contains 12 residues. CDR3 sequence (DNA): TGCAGTGCTGGCGTCGGGATTGAGACCCAGTACTTC. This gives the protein CSAGVGIETQYF.

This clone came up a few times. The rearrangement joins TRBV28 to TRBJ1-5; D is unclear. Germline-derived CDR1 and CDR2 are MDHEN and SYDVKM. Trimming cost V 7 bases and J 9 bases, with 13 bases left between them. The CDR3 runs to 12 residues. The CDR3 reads CASTPPSGPQHF. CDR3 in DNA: TGTGCCAGCACCCCGCCGAGTGGGCCCCAGCATTTT. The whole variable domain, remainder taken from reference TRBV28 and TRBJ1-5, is DVKVTQSSRYLVKRTGEKVFLECVQDMDHENMFWYRQDPGLGLRLIYFSYDVKMKEKGDIPEGYSVSREKKERFSLILESASTNQTSMYLCASTPPSGPQHFGDGTRLSIL.

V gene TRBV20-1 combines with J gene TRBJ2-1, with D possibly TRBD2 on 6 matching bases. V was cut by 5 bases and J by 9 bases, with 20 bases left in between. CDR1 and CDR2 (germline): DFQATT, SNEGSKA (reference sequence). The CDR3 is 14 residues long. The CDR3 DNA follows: TGCAGTGCTGAGGAGGGAGGTCGACGAGGTGAGCAGTTCTTC. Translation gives CSAEEGGRRGEQFF.

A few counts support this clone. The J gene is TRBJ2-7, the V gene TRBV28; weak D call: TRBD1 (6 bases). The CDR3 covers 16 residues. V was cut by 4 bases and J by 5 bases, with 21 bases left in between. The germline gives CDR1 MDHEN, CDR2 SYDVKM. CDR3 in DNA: TGTGCCAGCAGTTCCGGCCCGGGACATGGGGTTAACGAGCAGTACTTC. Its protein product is CASSSGPGHGVNEQYF.

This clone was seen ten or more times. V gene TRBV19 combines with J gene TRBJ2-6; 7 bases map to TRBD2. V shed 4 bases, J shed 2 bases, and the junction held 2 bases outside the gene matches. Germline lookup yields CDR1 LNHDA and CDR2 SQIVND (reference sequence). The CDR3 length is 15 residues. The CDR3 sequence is CASSRGGPGANVLTF. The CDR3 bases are TGTGCCAGTAGTAGGGGGGGACCTGGGGCCAACGTCCTGACTTTC.

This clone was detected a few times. CDR3: CASSLEAGYSNQPQHF. Here the CDR3 DNA reads TGTGCCAGCAGCTTAGAGGCAGGATATAGCAATCAGCCCCAGCATTTT. V and J are TRBV7-2 and TRBJ1-5, with unresolved D. Germline V CDR1 and CDR2: SGHTA, FQGNSA. This CDR3 is 16 amino acids long. V gave up 1 base and J gave up 0 bases, with 10 bases separating them.

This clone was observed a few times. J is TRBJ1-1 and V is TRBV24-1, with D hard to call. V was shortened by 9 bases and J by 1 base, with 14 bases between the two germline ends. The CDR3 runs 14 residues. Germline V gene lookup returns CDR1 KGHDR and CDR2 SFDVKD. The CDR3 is CATAEGGQNTEAFF. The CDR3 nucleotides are TGTGCCACCGCCGAAGGAGGGCAGAACACTGAAGCTTTCTTT.

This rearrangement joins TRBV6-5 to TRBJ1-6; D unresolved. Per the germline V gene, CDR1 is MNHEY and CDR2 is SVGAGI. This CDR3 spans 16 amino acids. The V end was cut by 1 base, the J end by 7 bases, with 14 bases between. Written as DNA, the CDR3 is TGTGCCAGCAGTTACTGGGATGTGGGGAAAAATTCACCCCTCCACTTT. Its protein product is CASSYWDVGKNSPLHF.

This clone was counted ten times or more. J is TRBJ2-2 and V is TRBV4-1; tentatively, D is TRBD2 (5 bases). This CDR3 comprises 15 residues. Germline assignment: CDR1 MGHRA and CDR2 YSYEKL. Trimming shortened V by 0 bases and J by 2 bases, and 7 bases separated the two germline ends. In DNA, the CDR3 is TGCGCCAGCAGCCAAGAATGGACTAACACCGGGGAGCTGTTTTTT. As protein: CASSQEWTNTGELFF.

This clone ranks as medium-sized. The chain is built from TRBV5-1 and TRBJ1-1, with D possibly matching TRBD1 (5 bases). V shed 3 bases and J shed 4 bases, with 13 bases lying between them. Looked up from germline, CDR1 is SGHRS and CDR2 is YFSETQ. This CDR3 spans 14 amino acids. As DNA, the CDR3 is TGCGCCAGCAGCTCGGACGGGGGTGGCACTGAAGCTTTCTTT. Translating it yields CASSSDGGGTEAFF.

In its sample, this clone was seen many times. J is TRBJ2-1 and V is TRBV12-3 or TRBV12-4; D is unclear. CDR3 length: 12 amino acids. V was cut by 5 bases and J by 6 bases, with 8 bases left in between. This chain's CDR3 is CASSGPGNEQFF. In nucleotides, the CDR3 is TGTGCCAGCAGTGGGCCCGGCAATGAGCAGTTCTTC.

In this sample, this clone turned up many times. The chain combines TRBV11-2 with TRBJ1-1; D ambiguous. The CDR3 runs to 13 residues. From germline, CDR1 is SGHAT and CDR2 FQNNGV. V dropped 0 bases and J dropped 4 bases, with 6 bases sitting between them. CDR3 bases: TGTGCCAGCAGCTTAGAGGCGAGCACTGAAGCTTTCTTT. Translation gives CASSLEASTEAFF.

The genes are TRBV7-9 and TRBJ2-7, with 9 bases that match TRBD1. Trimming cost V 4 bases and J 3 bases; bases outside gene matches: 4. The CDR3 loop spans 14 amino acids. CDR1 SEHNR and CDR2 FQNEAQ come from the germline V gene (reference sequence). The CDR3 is CASSSATGGYEQYF. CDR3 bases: TGTGCCAGCAGCTCAGCGACAGGGGGCTACGAGCAGTACTTC.

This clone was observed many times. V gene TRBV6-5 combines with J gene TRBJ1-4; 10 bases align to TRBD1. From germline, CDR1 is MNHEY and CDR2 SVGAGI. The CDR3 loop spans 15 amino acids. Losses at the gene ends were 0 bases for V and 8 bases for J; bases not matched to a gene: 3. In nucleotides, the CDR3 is TGTGCCAGCAGTTACTCCGGGACAGGGGCAGAAAAACTGTTTTTT. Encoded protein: CASSYSGTGAEKLFF.

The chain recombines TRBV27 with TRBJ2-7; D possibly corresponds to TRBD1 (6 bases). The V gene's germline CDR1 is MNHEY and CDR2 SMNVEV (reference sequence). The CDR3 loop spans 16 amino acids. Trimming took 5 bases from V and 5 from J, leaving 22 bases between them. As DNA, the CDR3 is TGTGCCAGCAGTCCCCGGTACAGGGTCCGTCGTAACGAGCAGTACTTC. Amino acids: CASSPRYRVRRNEQYF.

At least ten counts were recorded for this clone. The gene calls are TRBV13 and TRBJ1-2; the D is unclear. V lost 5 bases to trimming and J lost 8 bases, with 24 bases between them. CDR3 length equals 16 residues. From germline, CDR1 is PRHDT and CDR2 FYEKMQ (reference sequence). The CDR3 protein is CASSLAPGRARRGYTF. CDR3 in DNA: TGTGCCAGCAGCCTAGCGCCAGGACGGGCTCGTAGGGGCTACACCTTC. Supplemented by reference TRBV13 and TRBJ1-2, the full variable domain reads AAGVIQSPRHLIKEKRETATLKCYPIPRHDTVYWYQQGPGQDPQFLISFYEKMQSDKGSIPDRFSAQQFSDYHSELNMSSLELGDSALYFCASSLAPGRARRGYTFGSGTRLTVV.

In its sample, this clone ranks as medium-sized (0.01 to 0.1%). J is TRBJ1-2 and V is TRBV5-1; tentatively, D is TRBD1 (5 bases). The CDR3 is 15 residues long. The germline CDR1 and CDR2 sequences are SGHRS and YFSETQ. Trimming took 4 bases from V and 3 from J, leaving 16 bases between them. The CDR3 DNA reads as TGCGCCAGCAGCGACCCAGGGCGTTGGGACTATGGCTACACCTTC. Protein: CASSDPGRWDYGYTF.

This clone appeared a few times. In nucleotides, the CDR3 is TGTGCCAGCAGCTTAGCAGAGAGGGGGCGATACGAGCAGTACTTC. Protein product: CASSLAERGRYEQYF. This sequence joins TRBV11-1 and TRBJ2-7; 7 bases map to TRBD1. The CDR3 is 15 residues long. The J segment lost 4 bases and the V segment lost 0 bases, leaving 6 bases of the junction unmatched. Per germline, CDR1 SGHAT and CDR2 FQDESV (reference sequence). The variable domain in full, with the rest retrieved from reference TRBV11-1 and TRBJ2-7, is EAEVAQSPRYKITEKSQAVAFWCDPISGHATLYWYRQILGQGPELLVQFQDESVVDDSQLPKDRFSAERLKGVDSTLKIQPAELGDSAMYLCASSLAERGRYEQYFGPGTRLTVT.

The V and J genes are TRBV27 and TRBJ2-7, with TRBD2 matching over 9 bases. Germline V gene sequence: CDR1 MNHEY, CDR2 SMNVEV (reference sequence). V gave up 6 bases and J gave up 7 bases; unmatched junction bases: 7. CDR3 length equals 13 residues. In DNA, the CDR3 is TGTGCCAGCAGACCCAGCGGGGGGCGGGAGCAGTACTTC. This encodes CASRPSGGREQYF.

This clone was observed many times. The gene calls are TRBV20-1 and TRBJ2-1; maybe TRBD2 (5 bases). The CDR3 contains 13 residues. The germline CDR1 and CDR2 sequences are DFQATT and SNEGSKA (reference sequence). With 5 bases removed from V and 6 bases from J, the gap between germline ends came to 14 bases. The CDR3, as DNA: TGCAGTGCTCGAGGCGGGTTTATCAATGAGCAGTTCTTC. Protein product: CSARGGFINEQFF.

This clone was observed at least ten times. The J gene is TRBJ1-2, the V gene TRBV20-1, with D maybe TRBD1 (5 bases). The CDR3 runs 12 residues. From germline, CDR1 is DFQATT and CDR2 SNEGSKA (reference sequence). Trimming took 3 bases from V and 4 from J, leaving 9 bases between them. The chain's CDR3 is CSASSGGYGYTF. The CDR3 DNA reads TGCAGTGCTAGCTCCGGGGGCTATGGCTACACCTTC.

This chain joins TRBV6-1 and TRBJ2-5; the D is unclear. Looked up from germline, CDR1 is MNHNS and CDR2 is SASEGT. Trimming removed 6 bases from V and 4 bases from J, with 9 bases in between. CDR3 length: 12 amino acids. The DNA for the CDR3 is TGTGCCAGCAGCCAAAGTGGAGAGACCCAGTACTTC. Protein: CASSQSGETQYF.

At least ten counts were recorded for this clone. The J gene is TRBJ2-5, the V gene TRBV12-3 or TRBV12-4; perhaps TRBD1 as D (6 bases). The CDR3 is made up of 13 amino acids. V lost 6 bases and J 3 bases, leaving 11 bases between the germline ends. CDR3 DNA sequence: TGTGCCAGCAGGGGACATTCCAAAGAGACCCAGTACTTC. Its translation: CASRGHSKETQYF.

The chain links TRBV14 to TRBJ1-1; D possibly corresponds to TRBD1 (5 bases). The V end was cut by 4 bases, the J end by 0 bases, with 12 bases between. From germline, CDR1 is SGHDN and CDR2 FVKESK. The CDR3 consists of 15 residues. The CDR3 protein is CASSLWTNLNTEAFF. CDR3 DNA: TGTGCCAGCAGCCTTTGGACAAACTTGAACACTGAAGCTTTCTTT.

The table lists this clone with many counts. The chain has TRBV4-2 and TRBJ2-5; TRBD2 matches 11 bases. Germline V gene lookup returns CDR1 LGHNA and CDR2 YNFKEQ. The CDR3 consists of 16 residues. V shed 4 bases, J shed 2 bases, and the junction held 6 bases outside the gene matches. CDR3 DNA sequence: TGTGCCAGCAGCCTAACTAGCGGGAGAGGTCAAGAGACCCAGTACTTC. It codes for CASSLTSGRGQETQYF.

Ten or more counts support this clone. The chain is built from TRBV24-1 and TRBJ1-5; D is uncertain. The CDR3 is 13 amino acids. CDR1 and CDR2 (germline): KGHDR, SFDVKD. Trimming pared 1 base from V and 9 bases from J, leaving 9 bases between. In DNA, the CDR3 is TGTGCCACCAGTGATTTTACCTGGGGGCCCCAGCATTTT. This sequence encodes CATSDFTWGPQHF.

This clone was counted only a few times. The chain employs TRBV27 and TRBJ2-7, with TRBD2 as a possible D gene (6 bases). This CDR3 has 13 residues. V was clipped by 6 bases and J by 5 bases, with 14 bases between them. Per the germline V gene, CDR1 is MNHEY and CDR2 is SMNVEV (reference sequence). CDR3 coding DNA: TGTGCCAGCAGCATGGGGGGTATGCACGAGCAGTACTTC. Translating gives CASSMGGMHEQYF.